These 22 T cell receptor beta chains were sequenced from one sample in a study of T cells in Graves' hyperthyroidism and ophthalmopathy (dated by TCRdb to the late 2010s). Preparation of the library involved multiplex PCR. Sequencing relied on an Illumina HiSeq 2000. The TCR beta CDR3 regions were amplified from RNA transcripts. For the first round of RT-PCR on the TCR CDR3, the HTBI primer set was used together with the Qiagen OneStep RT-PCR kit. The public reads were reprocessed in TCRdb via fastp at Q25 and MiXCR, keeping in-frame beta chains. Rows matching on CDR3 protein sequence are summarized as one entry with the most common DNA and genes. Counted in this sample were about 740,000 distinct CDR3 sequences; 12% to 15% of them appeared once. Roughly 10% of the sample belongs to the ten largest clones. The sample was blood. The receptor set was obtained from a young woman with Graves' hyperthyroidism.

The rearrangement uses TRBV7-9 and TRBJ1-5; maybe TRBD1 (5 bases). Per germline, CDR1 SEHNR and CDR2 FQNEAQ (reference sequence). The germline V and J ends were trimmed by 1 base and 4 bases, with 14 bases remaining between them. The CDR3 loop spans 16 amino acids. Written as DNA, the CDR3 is TGTGCCAGCAGCTTAGGGGCAGGGAAAGGTAATCAGCCCCAGCATTTT. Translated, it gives CASSLGAGKGNQPQHF.

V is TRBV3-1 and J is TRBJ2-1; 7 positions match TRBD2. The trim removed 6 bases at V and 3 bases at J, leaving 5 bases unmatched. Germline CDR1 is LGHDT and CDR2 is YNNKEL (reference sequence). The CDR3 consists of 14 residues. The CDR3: CASRASGNYNEQFF. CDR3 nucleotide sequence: TGTGCCAGCAGGGCTAGCGGTAACTACAATGAGCAGTTCTTC.

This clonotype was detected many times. The CDR3 region is CASKDLGSYNEQFF. The DNA for the CDR3 is TGTGCCAGCAAGGACCTGGGGAGCTACAATGAGCAGTTCTTC. This sequence joins TRBV2 and TRBJ2-1; D might be TRBD2 (5 bases). The V end was cut by 7 bases, the J end by 3 bases, with 13 bases between. The CDR3 covers 14 residues. Germline V gene data show CDR1 as SNHLY and CDR2 as FYNNEI.

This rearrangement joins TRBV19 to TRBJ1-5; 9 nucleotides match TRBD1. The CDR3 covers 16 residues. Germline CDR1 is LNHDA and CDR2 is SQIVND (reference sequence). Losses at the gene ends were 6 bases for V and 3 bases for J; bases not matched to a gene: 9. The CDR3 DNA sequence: TGTGCCAGTAGGCCGACCGGGACAGGGAACAATCAGCCCCAGCATTTT. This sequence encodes CASRPTGTGNNQPQHF.

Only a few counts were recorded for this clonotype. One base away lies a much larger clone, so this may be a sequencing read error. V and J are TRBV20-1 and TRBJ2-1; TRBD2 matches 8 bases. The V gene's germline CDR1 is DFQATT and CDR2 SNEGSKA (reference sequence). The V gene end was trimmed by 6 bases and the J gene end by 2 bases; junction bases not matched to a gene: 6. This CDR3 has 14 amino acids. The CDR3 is CSATSGSPYNEQFF. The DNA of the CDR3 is TGCAGTGCAACGAGCGGGAGCCCCTACAATGAGCAGTTCTTC.

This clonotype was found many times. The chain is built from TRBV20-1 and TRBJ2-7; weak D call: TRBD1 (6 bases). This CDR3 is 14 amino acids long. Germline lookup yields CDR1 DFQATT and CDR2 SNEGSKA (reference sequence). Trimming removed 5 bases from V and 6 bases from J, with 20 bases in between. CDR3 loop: CSAQEGQGKPEQYF. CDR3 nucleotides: TGCAGTGCTCAAGAGGGGCAGGGGAAACCCGAGCAGTACTTC.

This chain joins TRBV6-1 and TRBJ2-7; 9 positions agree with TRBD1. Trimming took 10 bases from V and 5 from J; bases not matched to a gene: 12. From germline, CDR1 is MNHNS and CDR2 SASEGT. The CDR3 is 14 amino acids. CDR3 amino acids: CAIGPGQGGHEQYF. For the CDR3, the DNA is TGTGCCATCGGACCGGGACAGGGCGGCCACGAGCAGTACTTC.

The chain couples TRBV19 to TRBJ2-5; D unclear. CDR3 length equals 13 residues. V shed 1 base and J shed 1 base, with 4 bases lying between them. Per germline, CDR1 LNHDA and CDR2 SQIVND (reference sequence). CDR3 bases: TGTGCCAGTAGTATAGGGACCCAAGAGACCCAGTACTTC. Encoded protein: CASSIGTQETQYF.

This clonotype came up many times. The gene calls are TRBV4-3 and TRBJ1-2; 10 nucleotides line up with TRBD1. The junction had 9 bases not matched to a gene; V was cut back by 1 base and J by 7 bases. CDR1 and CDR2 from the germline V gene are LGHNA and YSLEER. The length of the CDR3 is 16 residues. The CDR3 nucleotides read TGCGCCAGCAGCCAAGGTTTAGGACAGGGGGGTGGTGGCTACACCTTC. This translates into CASSQGLGQGGGGYTF.

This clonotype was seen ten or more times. CDR3 sequence: CASSQEATKRGGYTF. The CDR3 DNA reads TGCGCCAGCAGCCAAGAGGCGACTAAACGTGGTGGCTACACCTTC. The J gene is TRBJ1-2, the V gene TRBV4-1; D is ambiguous. Trimming cost V 0 bases and J 7 bases, with 15 bases left between them. Germline V gives CDR1 MGHRA, CDR2 YSYEKL. CDR3 length equals 15 residues.

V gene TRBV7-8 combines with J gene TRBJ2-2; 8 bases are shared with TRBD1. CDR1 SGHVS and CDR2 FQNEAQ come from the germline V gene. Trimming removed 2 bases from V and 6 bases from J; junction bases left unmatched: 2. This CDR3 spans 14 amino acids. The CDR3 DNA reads TGTGCCAGCAGCTTAAACAGGGGGGCCGGGGAGCTGTTTTTT. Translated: CASSLNRGAGELFF.

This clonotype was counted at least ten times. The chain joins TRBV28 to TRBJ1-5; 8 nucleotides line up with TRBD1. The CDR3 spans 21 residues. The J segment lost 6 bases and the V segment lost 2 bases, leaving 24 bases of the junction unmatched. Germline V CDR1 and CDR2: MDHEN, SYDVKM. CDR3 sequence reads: CASSLTPVYQGARGNGQPQHF. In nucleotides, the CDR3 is TGTGCCAGCAGTTTAACCCCGGTGTATCAGGGGGCGCGGGGTAATGGTCAGCCCCAGCATTTT.

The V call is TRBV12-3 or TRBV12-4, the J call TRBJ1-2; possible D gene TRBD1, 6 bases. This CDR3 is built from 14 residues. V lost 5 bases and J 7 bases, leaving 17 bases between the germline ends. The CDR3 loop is CASSPTGINLGYTF. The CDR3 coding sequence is TGTGCCAGCAGTCCCACAGGGATCAATCTTGGCTACACCTTC.

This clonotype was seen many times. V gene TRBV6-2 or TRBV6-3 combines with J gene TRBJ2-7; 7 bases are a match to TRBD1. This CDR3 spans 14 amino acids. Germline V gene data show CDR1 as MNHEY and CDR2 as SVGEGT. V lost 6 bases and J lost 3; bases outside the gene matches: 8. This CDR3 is CASRPGQVHYEQYF. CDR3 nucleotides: TGTGCCAGCAGACCCGGACAGGTCCACTACGAGCAGTACTTC.

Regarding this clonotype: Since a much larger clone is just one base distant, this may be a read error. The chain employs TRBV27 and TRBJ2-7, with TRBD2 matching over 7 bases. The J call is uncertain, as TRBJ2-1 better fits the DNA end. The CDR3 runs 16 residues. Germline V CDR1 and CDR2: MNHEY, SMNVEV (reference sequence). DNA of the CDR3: TGTGCCAGCAGTTGGGGGGGGTGGCAGAACTCCTACGAGCAGTTCTTC. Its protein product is CASSWGGWQNSYEQFF.

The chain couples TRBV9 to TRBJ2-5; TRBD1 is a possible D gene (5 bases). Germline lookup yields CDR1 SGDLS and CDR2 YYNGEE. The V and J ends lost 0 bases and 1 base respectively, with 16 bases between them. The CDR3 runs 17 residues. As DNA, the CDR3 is TGTGCCAGCAGCGTAGCCGTAGGGGCCGTCGGCCAAGAGACCCAGTACTTC. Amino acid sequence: CASSVAVGAVGQETQYF.

Here the CDR3 DNA reads TGTGCCAGCACCCTAAGGCGTCCGTCGAGCTCCTATAATTCACCCCTCCACTTT. This encodes CASTLRRPSSSYNSPLHF. The V call is TRBV28, the J call TRBJ1-6; no clear D. V lost 7 bases to trimming and J lost 0 bases, with 19 bases between them. The CDR3 is 18 residues long. CDR1 and CDR2 from the germline V gene are MDHEN and SYDVKM.

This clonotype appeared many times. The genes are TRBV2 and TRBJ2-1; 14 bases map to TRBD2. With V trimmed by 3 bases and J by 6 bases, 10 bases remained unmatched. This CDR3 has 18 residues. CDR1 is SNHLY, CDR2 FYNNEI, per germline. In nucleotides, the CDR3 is TGTGCCAGCAGTGAGGGACTAGCGGGAGCACCATTCAGCAATGAGCAGTTCTTC. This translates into CASSEGLAGAPFSNEQFF.

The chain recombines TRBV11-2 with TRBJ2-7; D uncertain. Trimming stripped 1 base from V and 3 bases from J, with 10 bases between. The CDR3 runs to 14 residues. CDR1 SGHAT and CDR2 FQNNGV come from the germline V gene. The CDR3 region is CASSLVLSVYEQYF. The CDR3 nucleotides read TGTGCCAGCAGCTTAGTACTATCGGTCTACGAGCAGTACTTC.

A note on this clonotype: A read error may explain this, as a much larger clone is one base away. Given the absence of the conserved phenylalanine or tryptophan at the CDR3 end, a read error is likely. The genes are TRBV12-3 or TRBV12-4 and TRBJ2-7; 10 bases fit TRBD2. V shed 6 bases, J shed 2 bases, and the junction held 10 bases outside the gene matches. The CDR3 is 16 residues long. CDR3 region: CASSYGLAEPPYEQYS. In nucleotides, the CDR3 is TGTGCCAGCAGCTACGGACTAGCGGAACCCCCCTACGAGCAGTACTCC.

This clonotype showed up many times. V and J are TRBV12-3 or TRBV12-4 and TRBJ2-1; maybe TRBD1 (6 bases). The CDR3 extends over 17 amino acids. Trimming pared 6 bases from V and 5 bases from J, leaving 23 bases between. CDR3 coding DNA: TGTGCCAGCAGCAGAGAAGGGGGTAGCCGGCCCCACAATGAGCAGTTCTTC. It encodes CASSREGGSRPHNEQFF.

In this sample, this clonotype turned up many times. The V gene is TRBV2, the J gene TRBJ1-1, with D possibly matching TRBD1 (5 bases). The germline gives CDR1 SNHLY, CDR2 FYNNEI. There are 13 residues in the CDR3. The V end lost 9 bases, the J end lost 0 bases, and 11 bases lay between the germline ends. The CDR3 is CARGGRMNTEAFF. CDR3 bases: TGTGCCAGGGGGGGACGGATGAACACTGAAGCTTTCTTT.